These 8 T cell receptor beta chains originate from one sample sequenced in a study of blood T cell repertoires in COVID-19. Assay used: immunoSEQ multiplex PCR; TCRdb lists only in-frame clones, some missing. The sample has some 290,000 clones, about 86% seen once; the top ten hold approximately 12%. The sequenced material came from peripheral blood. The receptors shown here come from a woman aged 25 to 39 with COVID-19, enrolled during active disease.

Of note for this clone: One junction end disagrees with the germline gene, perhaps due to a read error. The V gene is TRBV14, the J gene TRBJ2-7; the match to TRBD1 covers 12 bases. The CDR3 runs to 13 residues. CDR1 is SGHDN, CDR2 FVKESK, per germline. CDR3 in DNA: TGTGCCAGCAGCCGCCGGGACAGGGGGCTTTTTGACTTC. Its translation is CASSRRDRGLFDF.

The J gene is TRBJ2-7, the V gene TRBV6-5, with 7 bases identical to TRBD1. Germline V gene sequence: CDR1 MNHEY, CDR2 SVGAGI. J lost 0 bases, V lost 2 bases, and 7 bases had no gene match. The length of the CDR3 is 16 residues. CDR3 bases: TGTGCCAGCAGTTACCGTTGGGACAGCAGCTCCTACGAGCAGTACTTC. Its translation: CASSYRWDSSSYEQYF.

As DNA, the CDR3 is TGTGCCAGCAGTACAGGGGGTGGAAACACCATATATTTT. Translation gives CASSTGGGNTIYF. The V gene is TRBV27, the J gene TRBJ1-3, with 8 bases lining up with TRBD1. CDR3 length equals 13 residues. Unmatched junction bases numbered 0, after V lost 5 bases and J lost 3 bases. The germline V gene has CDR1 MNHEY and CDR2 SMNVEV (reference sequence).

V is TRBV4-2 and J is TRBJ1-1; possibly TRBD1 for D (5 bases). The V gene lost 1 base and the J gene lost 0 bases, with 12 bases spanning the gap. Per the germline V gene, CDR1 is LGHNA and CDR2 is YNFKEQ. The CDR3 loop spans 16 amino acids. The CDR3 DNA is TGTGCCAGCAGCCAAGTCGGTGTAGGGGTGAACACTGAAGCTTTCTTT. It translates to CASSQVGVGVNTEAFF.

This rearrangement joins TRBV29-1 to TRBJ1-1, with D tentatively TRBD1 (5 bases). Germline loops: CDR1 SQVTM, CDR2 ANQGSEA. The CDR3 contains 12 residues. Trimming removed 3 bases from V and 6 bases from J, with 11 bases in between. The CDR3 loop reads CSVDSQVAEAFF. The CDR3 DNA reads as TGCAGCGTTGATTCACAGGTCGCTGAAGCTTTCTTT.

Written as DNA, the CDR3 is TGTGCCAGCAGCTTAGGGACAGGGCTCTACGAGCAGTACTTC. This gives the protein CASSLGTGLYEQYF. The chain carries TRBV7-8 and TRBJ2-7; 8 nucleotides agree with TRBD1. The CDR3 loop spans 14 amino acids. Germline values: CDR1 SGHVS, CDR2 FQNEAQ. The V segment lost 1 base and the J segment 3 bases; nucleotides outside the gene matches: 2.

The rearrangement uses TRBV4-1 and TRBJ2-3; the D is unclear. This CDR3 has 15 amino acids. V lost 0 bases and J 6 bases, leaving 13 bases between the germline ends. Germline values: CDR1 MGHRA, CDR2 YSYEKL. The CDR3: CASSQEKRSWDTQYF. DNA of the CDR3: TGCGCCAGCAGCCAAGAGAAGCGAAGTTGGGATACGCAGTATTTT.

The rearrangement uses TRBV3-1 (or the pseudogene TRBV3-2) and TRBJ1-1, with D maybe TRBD1 (5 bases). The germline gives CDR1 LGHDT, CDR2 YNNKEL (reference sequence). V was shortened by 0 bases and J by 2 bases, with 7 bases between the two germline ends. The CDR3 is 14 amino acids. This CDR3 reads CASSQEWGNTEAFF. DNA for the CDR3: TGTGCCAGCAGCCAAGAATGGGGCAACACTGAAGCTTTCTTT.